Shown below are 24 T cell receptor beta chains from a single sample sequenced in a study of memory CD4+ T cells and cytomegalovirus serostatus. Produced via immunoSEQ multiplex PCR; TCRdb's table is partial and in-frame only. In the table there are under 100,000 clones, 65% to 85% of which are singletons. The sort gate was single viable CD3+CD4+CD8-CD45RO+ cells for memory CD4+ T cells. Input material: memory CD4+ T cells from blood. The origin of the receptors is an adult in good health and CMV-seronegative.

This rearrangement joins TRBV25-1 to TRBJ1-1; D is unresolved. CDR3 length: 13 residues. Deletions cut 8 bases from V and 3 bases from J, with 13 bases between. CDR1 is MGHDK and CDR2 is SYGVNS in the germline V gene. The CDR3 region has the DNA TGTGCCAGCGTAGAGCCACGGGACACTGAAGCTTTCTTT. Translated, it gives CASVEPRDTEAFF.

This chain connects TRBV7-9 to TRBJ2-2, with 11 positions matching TRBD1. CDR3 length: 15 amino acids. Germline V lookup: CDR1 SEHNR, CDR2 FQNEAQ (reference sequence). Trimming removed 3 bases from V and 3 bases from J; junction bases left unmatched: 0. The CDR3 DNA is TGTGCCAGCAGCTTGGGACAGGGGGACACCGGGGAGCTGTTTTTT. Translating gives CASSLGQGDTGELFF. Based on the CDR3 plus reference TRBV7-9 and TRBJ2-2, the full variable domain is DTGVSQNPRHKITKRGQNVTFRCDPISEHNRLYWYRQTLGQGPEFLTYFQNEAQLEKSRLLSDRFSAERPKGSFSTLEIQRTEQGDSAMYLCASSLGQGDTGELFFGEGSRLTVL.

A single count supports this clone. The J gene is TRBJ1-5, the V gene TRBV6-1; 8 nucleotides agree with TRBD1. This CDR3 is 14 amino acids long. Trimming removed 6 bases from V and 3 bases from J; junction bases left unmatched: 4. Germline CDR1 MNHNS, CDR2 SASEGT. As DNA, the CDR3 is TGTGCCAGCAGCGAGGGACAGGTCAATCAGCCCCAGCATTTT. Amino acid sequence: CASSEGQVNQPQHF.

The chain has TRBV10-3 and TRBJ2-1; possible D gene TRBD1, 6 bases. The V gene's germline CDR1 is ENHRY and CDR2 SYGVKD. This CDR3 has 15 amino acids. V gave up 0 bases and J gave up 2 bases, with 8 bases separating them. CDR3 nucleotides: TGTGCCATCAGTGAGTCGCAGGGGCCCTACAATGAGCAGTTCTTC. This sequence encodes CAISESQGPYNEQFF.

V is TRBV30 and J is TRBJ2-1; D uncertain. Trimming took 2 bases from V and 2 from J, leaving 13 bases between them. CDR3 length: 15 residues. Per the germline V gene, CDR1 is GTSNPN and CDR2 is SVGIG (reference sequence). CDR3 residues: CAWSRALPPYNEQFF. In DNA form, the CDR3 reads TGTGCCTGGAGTCGGGCCTTGCCCCCCTACAATGAGCAGTTCTTC.

V gene TRBV5-4 combines with J gene TRBJ2-1, with 8 bases that match TRBD2. J was trimmed by 2 bases and V by 0 bases; bases with no gene match: 1. Germline assignment: CDR1 SGHNT and CDR2 YYREEE (reference sequence). The CDR3 is 15 amino acids. The CDR3 DNA reads as TGTGCCAGCAGCTTGGGCGGGGGGACCTACAATGAGCAGTTCTTC. This gives the protein CASSLGGGTYNEQFF.

This chain joins TRBV5-1 and TRBJ1-5; TRBD1 matches 7 bases. Germline V gene sequence: CDR1 SGHRS, CDR2 YFSETQ. This CDR3 region has 14 residues. The trim removed 4 bases at V and 8 bases at J, leaving 9 bases unmatched. In nucleotides, the CDR3 is TGCGCCAGCAGCCCACAGGGGCTCGGGGAGCCCCAGCATTTT. It yields the protein CASSPQGLGEPQHF.

V gene TRBV5-1 combines with J gene TRBJ1-2, with TRBD1 identical over 7 bases. This CDR3 spans 14 amino acids. The ends lost 0 bases at V and 5 bases at J; junction bases unmatched: 4. Germline V lookup: CDR1 SGHRS, CDR2 YFSETQ. CDR3: CASSLAGTEYGYTF. The DNA for the CDR3 is TGCGCCAGCAGCTTGGCCGGGACAGAGTATGGCTACACCTTC.

The V call is TRBV18, the J call TRBJ2-7, with a possible D match to TRBD2 (5 bases). CDR3 length equals 13 residues. Germline assignment: CDR1 KGHSH and CDR2 LQKENI. V was cut by 3 bases and J by 6 bases, with 12 bases left in between. CDR3 nucleotide sequence: TGTGCCAGCTCACCGTCCCGGGGTGGCGAGCAGTACTTC. This encodes CASSPSRGGEQYF.

V gene TRBV28 combines with J gene TRBJ1-1; unclear D gene. The CDR3 is 13 amino acids. Germline V gene data show CDR1 as MDHEN and CDR2 as SYDVKM. The V end lost 7 bases, the J end lost 0 bases, and 9 bases lay between the germline ends. CDR3 sequence reads: CASKGSMNTEAFF. CDR3 nucleotide sequence: TGTGCCAGCAAAGGGTCCATGAACACTGAAGCTTTCTTT.

The chain recombines TRBV4-3 with TRBJ1-2; D gene unclear. CDR3 length equals 16 residues. Germline CDR1 reads LGHNA; CDR2 reads YSLEER. V lost 5 bases and J 4 bases, leaving 20 bases between the germline ends. The CDR3 reads CASSAAAVAVTYGYTF. For the CDR3, the DNA is TGCGCCAGCAGCGCTGCCGCGGTGGCCGTAACCTATGGCTACACCTTC.

The genes are TRBV7-8 and TRBJ1-4; D uncertain. The CDR3 has 14 residues. The germline V and J ends were trimmed by 1 base and 5 bases, with 8 bases remaining between them. In germline, CDR1 is SGHVS, CDR2 FQNEAQ. CDR3 loop: CASSLGRLNEKLFF. In nucleotides, the CDR3 is TGTGCCAGCAGCTTAGGACGGTTAAATGAAAAACTGTTTTTT.

The chain's CDR3 is CASNYGTSGGYEQFF. CDR3 in DNA: TGTGCCAGCAACTACGGGACTAGCGGGGGGTATGAGCAGTTCTTC. J is TRBJ2-1 and V is TRBV7-2, with 15 bases matching TRBD2. J lost 8 bases, V lost 7 bases, and 6 bases had no gene match. This CDR3 contains 15 residues. Germline CDR1 and CDR2: SGHTA and FQGNSA.

This chain joins TRBV5-1 and TRBJ2-3; weak D call: TRBD2 (6 bases). The CDR3 length is 13 residues. Germline CDR1 SGHRS, CDR2 YFSETQ. The V end was cut by 1 base, the J end by 9 bases, with 12 bases between. CDR3 coding DNA: TGCGCCAGCAGCTTGTTAGGCGGGGAGACGCAGTATTTT. Its protein is CASSLLGGETQYF. Full variable domain (remainder filled in from reference TRBV5-1 and TRBJ2-3): KAGVTQTPRYLIKTRGQQVTLSCSPISGHRSVSWYQQTPGQGLQFLFEYFSETQRNKGNFPGRFSGRQFSNSRSEMNVSTLELGDSALYLCASSLLGGETQYFGPGTRLTVL.

The chain couples TRBV7-2 to TRBJ2-2; 14 bases map to TRBD2. This CDR3 spans 17 amino acids. Germline V gene sequence: CDR1 SGHTA, CDR2 FQGNSA. V gave up 1 base and J gave up 8 bases; unmatched junction bases: 6. Written as DNA, the CDR3 is TGTGCCAGCAGCTTAGTCCTGGGACTAGCGGGGGTAGGGGAGCTGTTTTTT. Protein product: CASSLVLGLAGVGELFF.

The rearrangement uses TRBV29-1 and TRBJ2-1; D ambiguous. CDR1 and CDR2 (germline): SQVTM, ANQGSEA. Trimming removed 3 bases from V and 9 bases from J, with 12 bases in between. The CDR3 totals 12 residues. The CDR3 DNA reads TGCAGCGTTGACGAGTCAGCCAGTGAGCAGTTCTTC. Translation: CSVDESASEQFF.

This chain uses TRBV4-1 with TRBJ1-3; D is undetermined. This CDR3 has 18 amino acids. Germline CDR1 reads MGHRA; CDR2 reads YSYEKL. V lost 1 base to trimming and J lost 0 bases, with 16 bases between them. CDR3 in amino acids: CASSQATNIRLSGNTIYF. CDR3 in DNA: TGCGCCAGCAGCCAAGCTACTAACATCCGACTCTCTGGAAACACCATATATTTT.

The rearrangement links TRBV7-1 to TRBJ1-2; 12 nucleotides align to TRBD1. TRBV7-1 has ORF status, its function being uncertain. The CDR3 runs to 17 residues. The ends lost 4 bases at V and 3 bases at J; junction bases unmatched: 9. The CDR3 loop reads CASSLEGTGGAHYGYTF. CDR3 nucleotide sequence: TGTGCCAGCAGCTTGGAAGGGACAGGGGGCGCTCACTATGGCTACACCTTC.

The chain carries TRBV6-5 and TRBJ2-7; D is perhaps TRBD1 (5 bases). Germline V CDR1 and CDR2: MNHEY, SVGAGI. The V end lost 5 bases, the J end lost 5 bases, and 13 bases lay between the germline ends. There are 13 residues in the CDR3. The CDR3 DNA reads TGTGCCAGCAGTGCGTCAGGGCGAGACGAGCAGTACTTC. Protein: CASSASGRDEQYF.

The CDR3 sequence is CASRLGQGNTGELFF. Written as DNA, the CDR3 is TGTGCCAGCAGGCTGGGACAGGGCAACACCGGGGAGCTGTTTTTT. The chain combines TRBV6-1 with TRBJ2-2, with 9 bases that match TRBD1. The trim removed 6 bases at V and 2 bases at J, leaving 4 bases unmatched. This CDR3 spans 15 amino acids. The germline CDR1 and CDR2 sequences are MNHNS and SASEGT.

The chain uses TRBV6-5 and TRBJ1-1; the D is unclear. The CDR3 has 13 residues. CDR1 and CDR2 (germline): MNHEY, SVGAGI. Trimming shortened V by 5 bases and J by 5 bases, and 12 bases separated the two germline ends. The chain's CDR3 is CASSLRVGTEAFF. The CDR3 DNA sequence: TGTGCCAGCAGTCTAAGGGTTGGGACTGAAGCTTTCTTT.

V usage is TRBV9 and J usage is TRBJ1-2, with 8 nucleotides matching TRBD1. The CDR3 extends over 14 amino acids. Germline CDR1 SGDLS, CDR2 YYNGEE. V lost 7 bases, J lost 2 bases, and 7 bases stayed unmatched. The CDR3 sequence: CASGRGDRNYGYTF. CDR3 bases: TGTGCCAGCGGACGGGGGGACAGGAACTATGGCTACACCTTC.

This clone was detected only a few times. This chain's CDR3 is CASSFRLAGPTGELFF. The CDR3 nucleotides read TGTGCCAGCAGCTTCAGACTAGCGGGACCCACCGGGGAGCTGTTTTTT. J is TRBJ2-2 and V is TRBV5-4; 11 nucleotides line up with TRBD2. The CDR3 consists of 16 residues. Trimming cost V 2 bases and J 4 bases; bases outside gene matches: 4. Germline CDR1 SGHNT, CDR2 YYREEE (reference sequence). Together with reference TRBV5-4 and TRBJ2-2, the CDR3 gives the full variable domain: ETGVTQSPTHLIKTRGQQVTLRCSSQSGHNTVSWYQQALGQGPQFIFQYYREEENGRGNFPPRFSGLQFPNYSSELNVNALELDDSALYLCASSFRLAGPTGELFFGEGSRLTVL.

This chain uses TRBV2 with TRBJ2-7; D is perhaps TRBD2 (5 bases). V dropped 4 bases and J dropped 6 bases, with 16 bases sitting between them. The CDR3 runs to 14 residues. Germline V gene data show CDR1 as SNHLY and CDR2 as FYNNEI. DNA for the CDR3: TGTGCCAGCAGTGTCGGAAAAGGACTTGGCGAGCAGTACTTC. Translation gives CASSVGKGLGEQYF.